The present T cell receptor (beta chain) was sequenced within a study of cytomegalovirus exposure and HLA in healthy donors. Whole-study results and caveats: A few chains tied to CMV proved CMV antigen-specific in vitro.

The table lists this clone with a few counts. Its target is unknown. The trim removed 0 bases at V and 2 bases at J, leaving 6 bases unmatched. Germline V gene data show CDR1 as SGDLS and CDR2 as YYNGEE. The CDR3 runs 16 residues. Method: immunoSEQ multiplex PCR; TCRdb's copy keeps in-frame clones and lacks some. The sample includes about 250,000 clones, approximately 84% of them seen just once. The sequenced sample was PBMCs. This receptor was obtained from a man aged 18 to 30 in good health and CMV-seropositive. V is TRBV9 and J is TRBJ2-3; 7 bases line up with TRBD2. Here the CDR3 reads CASSVDSGLVTDTQYF. The CDR3, as DNA: TGTGCCAGCAGCGTAGATTCAGGACTAGTCACAGATACGCAGTATTTT.